The 12 T cell receptor beta chains below all came from one sample that was sequenced in a study of T-cell reconstitution after alpha-beta-depleted transplantation in children. Preparation of the TCRbeta library used unique molecular identifiers. TCRdb independently ran MiXCR on the PCR reads; one entry per CDR3 protein. Here the sample spans 200,000 to 300,000 distinct CDR3 sequences, approximately 8% being singletons. The sample here was PBMCs, mostly from graft donor cells, taken 180 days after TCRalphabeta/CD19-depleted stem cell transplant. These receptors originate from a male patient between 5 and 17 years old who had a stem cell transplant for acute lymphoblastic leukemia, so the T cells may come from the graft donor.

This clonotype was picked up many times. This sequence joins TRBV29-1 and TRBJ2-5, with D perhaps matching TRBD1 (6 bases). The CDR3 is made up of 12 amino acids. CDR1 is SQVTM and CDR2 is ANQGSEA in the germline V gene. The CDR3 DNA is TGCAGGGACAGCTTTCTTCAAGAGACCCAGTACTTC. Protein product: CRDSFLQETQYF.

This clonotype was seen ten or more times. The chain recombines TRBV3-1 with TRBJ1-1; TRBD1 agrees at 9 bases. Losses at the gene ends were 11 bases for V and 5 bases for J; bases not matched to a gene: 15. The CDR3 covers 15 residues. Germline V gene sequence: CDR1 LGHDT, CDR2 YNNKEL (reference sequence). CDR3 amino acids: CASCPQVTGGTEAFF. In DNA, the CDR3 is TGTGCCTCCTGCCCCCAAGTGACAGGGGGGACTGAAGCTTTCTTT.

Ten or more counts support this clonotype. The J gene is TRBJ2-1, the V gene TRBV10-2; D unclear. V was clipped by 9 bases and J by 0 bases, with 6 bases between them. This CDR3 region has 12 residues. The germline gives CDR1 WSHSY, CDR2 SAAADI. The CDR3 coding sequence is TGCGCCAGTTATAGCTCCTACAATGAGCAGTTCTTC. Amino acid sequence: CASYSSYNEQFF.

The chain employs TRBV25-1 and TRBJ1-2; weak D call: TRBD1 (6 bases). The V end was cut by 3 bases, the J end by 0 bases, with 14 bases between. Germline V gene data show CDR1 as MGHDK and CDR2 as SYGVNS. The length of the CDR3 is 16 residues. The CDR3 nucleotides are TGTGCCAGCAGTGACTGGTCCGGGACAACTAACTATGGCTACACCTTC. This translates into CASSDWSGTTNYGYTF.

This clonotype was counted many times. The rearrangement joins TRBV29-1 to TRBJ1-1; D not resolved. V dropped 6 bases and J dropped 11 bases, with 13 bases sitting between them. Germline V CDR1 and CDR2: SQVTM, ANQGSEA. The CDR3 consists of 10 residues. Here the CDR3 reads CSVGDMGAFF. For the CDR3, the DNA is TGCAGCGTGGGTGATATGGGGGCTTTCTTT.

This clonotype was picked up many times. The chain is built from TRBV15 and TRBJ2-5; D assignment may be TRBD1 or TRBD2 (7 bases each). Germline V CDR1 and CDR2: LNHNV, YYDKDF (reference sequence). Trimming shortened V by 1 base and J by 5 bases, and 14 bases separated the two germline ends. CDR3 length equals 15 residues. The CDR3, as DNA: TGTGCCACCAGCAGAGGCTCCCAGGGGGGGGAGACCCAGTACTTC. Translated, it gives CATSRGSQGGETQYF.

This clonotype was recorded many times. The V and J genes are TRBV2 and TRBJ1-5; 9 nucleotides line up with TRBD1. CDR3 length: 16 residues. Germline V CDR1 and CDR2: SNHLY, FYNNEI. The junction had 7 bases not matched to a gene; V was cut back by 7 bases and J by 0 bases. The CDR3 is CASTGTGSNSNQPQHF. As DNA, the CDR3 is TGTGCCAGCACCGGGACAGGGAGTAATAGCAATCAGCCCCAGCATTTT. Full variable domain (remainder filled in from reference TRBV2 and TRBJ1-5): EPEVTQTPSHQVTQMGQEVILRCVPISNHLYFYWYRQILGQKVEFLVSFYNNEISEKSEIFDDQFSVERPDGSNFTLKIRSTKLEDSAMYFCASTGTGSNSNQPQHFGDGTRLSIL.

This clonotype was seen repeatedly, ten times or more. V is TRBV7-9 and J is TRBJ2-7; 9 nucleotides align to TRBD1. The CDR3 contains 14 residues. V lost 3 bases and J lost 3; bases outside the gene matches: 3. The germline gives CDR1 SEHNR, CDR2 FQNEAQ (reference sequence). CDR3 sequence (DNA): TGTGCCAGCAGCTTCCGGGACAGGGTCTACGAGCAGTACTTC. Translating gives CASSFRDRVYEQYF. Full variable domain (remainder filled in from reference TRBV7-9 and TRBJ2-7): DTGVSQNPRHKITKRGQNVTFRCDPISEHNRLYWYRQTLGQGPEFLTYFQNEAQLEKSRLLSDRFSAERPKGSFSTLEIQRTEQGDSAMYLCASSFRDRVYEQYFGPGTRLTVT.

A note on this clonotype: This sequence may be a read error, since a much larger clone differs from it by one base. The genes are TRBV4-1 and TRBJ1-2, with 9 bases aligning to TRBD1. The CDR3 runs 15 residues. CDR1 is MGHRA and CDR2 is YSYEKL in the germline V gene. After removal of 5 bases from V and 2 bases from J, the junction contained 6 bases not matched to a gene. This CDR3 reads CASSTQTGGNYGYTF. CDR3 nucleotide sequence: TGCGCCAGCAGCACTCAGACAGGGGGAAACTATGGCTACACCTTC.

This clonotype was detected ten times or more. The CDR3, as DNA: TGCAGCGCTAGGACGGTATACAATGAGCAGTTCTTC. This codes for CSARTVYNEQFF. V and J are TRBV29-1 and TRBJ2-1; D gene unclear. The CDR3 runs 12 residues. Trimming removed 7 bases at V and 4 bases at J, with 11 bases between. Germline V gene sequence: CDR1 SQVTM, CDR2 ANQGSEA.

This clonotype was counted at least ten times. The chain carries TRBV11-2 and TRBJ1-3, with D possibly matching TRBD1 (6 bases). V gave up 5 bases and J gave up 3 bases, with 23 bases separating them. This CDR3 is built from 18 residues. In germline, CDR1 is SGHAT, CDR2 FQNNGV. The CDR3 reads CASSPRLGGRVNGNTIYF. Here the CDR3 DNA reads TGTGCCAGCAGCCCCCGATTGGGGGGGCGCGTCAATGGAAACACCATATATTTT.

This clonotype was observed many times. The chain recombines TRBV5-1 with TRBJ2-5, with a possible D match to TRBD2 (6 bases). The CDR3 consists of 15 residues. Between the trimmed V and J ends, which lost 4 bases and 5 bases, there was a span of 18 bases. Germline V gene lookup returns CDR1 SGHRS and CDR2 YFSETQ. DNA for the CDR3: TGCGCCAGCAGCCCACTCGGAGGGGCCGGGGAGACCCAGTACTTC. Amino acids: CASSPLGGAGETQYF.